Below are 29 T cell receptor beta chains sequenced from a single sample in a study of T cell responses to AZD1222 COVID-19 vaccine. Generated by immunoSEQ multiplex PCR, the TCRdb table keeps only in-frame clones and is missing some. The sample holds fewer than 120,000 clones, 88% seen once. This specimen consisted of peripheral blood, obtained on day 0 of AZD1222 vaccination. Receptor source: an adult in good health.

The chain joins TRBV13 to TRBJ1-5, with D perhaps matching TRBD1 (6 bases). CDR1 and CDR2 from the germline V gene are PRHDT and FYEKMQ (reference sequence). The CDR3 runs 14 residues. The V gene lost 4 bases and the J gene lost 3 bases, with 10 bases spanning the gap. For the CDR3, the DNA is TGTGCCAGCAGCTCCGGGGGGGCCAATCAGCCCCAGCATTTT. Protein product: CASSSGGANQPQHF.

The gene calls are TRBV30 and TRBJ2-4, with D hard to call. The CDR3 runs 16 residues. Germline V gene sequence: CDR1 GTSNPN, CDR2 SVGIG (reference sequence). Trimming took off 0 bases at V and 6 bases at J, with 18 bases between the two ends. The CDR3 DNA reads TGTGCCTGGAGTGTACCCGGTGGAAGGGATATAAACATTCAGTACTTC. It translates to CAWSVPGGRDINIQYF.

V and J are TRBV10-2 and TRBJ2-5; D is tentatively TRBD1 or TRBD2 (5 bases each). The ends were cut back, 6 bases at V and 4 bases at J, with 15 bases in the middle. Germline assignment: CDR1 WSHSY and CDR2 SAAADI. This CDR3 region has 14 residues. The CDR3 coding sequence is TGCGCCAGCAGCGCCGGGACCCCCCCAGAGACCCAGTACTTC. The encoded protein is CASSAGTPPETQYF.

The chain combines TRBV2 with TRBJ1-5; the match to TRBD1 covers 7 bases. Germline values: CDR1 SNHLY, CDR2 FYNNEI. With 4 bases clipped from V and 6 bases from J, the junction kept 6 bases outside the gene matches. This CDR3 contains 14 residues. The CDR3 DNA follows: TGTGCCAGCAGTGTACAACAGGGGCCTCAGCCCCAGCATTTT. Translating it yields CASSVQQGPQPQHF.

The CDR3 sequence: CASSQQGSGANVLTF. CDR3 in DNA: TGTGCCAGCAGCCAACAGGGCTCTGGGGCCAACGTCCTGACTTTC. The rearrangement uses TRBV6-5 and TRBJ2-6, with a tentative D call TRBD1 (6 bases). This CDR3 contains 15 residues. Between the trimmed V and J ends, which lost 6 bases and 0 bases, there was a span of 9 bases. In germline, CDR1 is MNHEY, CDR2 SVGAGI.

The chain couples TRBV19 to TRBJ1-1; possible D gene TRBD1, 5 bases. CDR1 and CDR2 from the germline V gene are LNHDA and SQIVND (reference sequence). The CDR3 runs to 15 residues. V lost 0 bases and J lost 5, with 13 bases in between. The CDR3 sequence: CASSIDHGGGTEAFF. CDR3 coding DNA: TGTGCCAGTAGTATAGATCATGGGGGGGGGACTGAAGCTTTCTTT. The variable domain in full, completed from reference TRBV19 and TRBJ1-1, reads DGGITQSPKYLFRKEGQNVTLSCEQNLNHDAMYWYRQDPGQGLRLIYYSQIVNDFQKGDIAEGYSVSREKKESFPLTVTSAQKNPTAFYLCASSIDHGGGTEAFFGQGTRLTVV.

The J gene is TRBJ2-5, the V gene TRBV4-1; D is uncertain. Per the germline V gene, CDR1 is MGHRA and CDR2 is YSYEKL. Trimming removed 4 bases from V and 1 base from J, with 13 bases in between. This CDR3 region has 15 residues. The CDR3 coding sequence is TGCGCCAGCAGCCTTACCGAGGTGCCCCAAGAGACCCAGTACTTC. Protein sequence: CASSLTEVPQETQYF.

The chain uses TRBV2 and TRBJ2-4; D is uncertain. This CDR3 is 15 amino acids long. In germline, CDR1 is SNHLY, CDR2 FYNNEI. V was clipped by 8 bases and J by 0 bases, with 14 bases between them. The CDR3 here is CASAATDIAKNIQYF. CDR3 sequence (DNA): TGTGCCAGCGCGGCGACCGACATAGCCAAAAACATTCAGTACTTC.

The chain has TRBV6-5 and TRBJ2-5; TRBD2 aligns across 12 bases. V lost 3 bases, J lost 2 bases, and 4 bases stayed unmatched. CDR1 and CDR2 from the germline V gene are MNHEY and SVGAGI. The CDR3 is made up of 16 amino acids. This CDR3 is CASSYTSGRNQETQYF. The CDR3 DNA sequence: TGTGCCAGCAGTTATACTAGCGGGAGGAATCAAGAGACCCAGTACTTC.

J is TRBJ1-4 and V is TRBV5-4; TRBD1 might be the D (6 bases). The CDR3 length is 14 residues. The germline V and J ends were trimmed by 4 bases and 3 bases, with 10 bases remaining between them. Germline loops: CDR1 SGHNT, CDR2 YYREEE (reference sequence). For the CDR3, the DNA is TGTGCCAGCAGCGGGACAACCCCTAATGAAAAACTGTTTTTT. Protein product: CASSGTTPNEKLFF.

The chain carries TRBV28 and TRBJ1-1, with unresolved D. The length of the CDR3 is 12 residues. CDR1 and CDR2 (germline): MDHEN, SYDVKM. V gave up 3 bases and J gave up 3 bases, with 5 bases separating them. The CDR3 nucleotides are TGTGCCAGCAGTTTGCGGCACACTGAAGCTTTCTTT. This gives the protein CASSLRHTEAFF.

The chain combines TRBV15 with TRBJ1-2; D gene unclear. Between the trimmed V and J ends, which lost 6 bases and 4 bases, there was a span of 15 bases. CDR1 and CDR2 (germline): LNHNV, YYDKDF (reference sequence). The CDR3 contains 14 residues. The CDR3 is CATSASGTTYGYTF. DNA for the CDR3: TGTGCCACCAGTGCTTCCGGAACCACCTATGGCTACACCTTC.

The gene calls are TRBV25-1 and TRBJ2-1, with a tentative D call TRBD2 (5 bases). The CDR3 is 14 amino acids. With 11 bases removed from V and 0 bases from J, the gap between germline ends came to 14 bases. Germline V lookup: CDR1 MGHDK, CDR2 SYGVNS. The CDR3 DNA sequence: TGTGCCGGCGGTTCGGGGAGCTCCTACAATGAGCAGTTCTTC. It specifies CAGGSGSSYNEQFF.

The CDR3 DNA reads as TGCAGTGCACCTGCTAGAGCCATTCAGTACTTC. It yields the protein CSAPARAIQYF. The V call is TRBV20-1, the J call TRBJ2-4; D ambiguous. Trimming stripped 6 bases from V and 9 bases from J, with 12 bases between. Germline lookup yields CDR1 DFQATT and CDR2 SNEGSKA (reference sequence). The CDR3 runs 11 residues.

J is TRBJ2-7 and V is TRBV30; D is ambiguous. Germline loops: CDR1 GTSNPN, CDR2 SVGIG (reference sequence). Trimming shortened V by 4 bases and J by 2 bases, and 15 bases separated the two germline ends. The CDR3 has 14 residues. The CDR3 spells CAWTQTVQPYEQYF. The CDR3 DNA reads TGTGCCTGGACCCAAACCGTCCAGCCCTACGAGCAGTACTTC. The full variable domain, rest sourced from reference TRBV30 and TRBJ2-7, is SQTIHQWPATLVQPVGSPLSLECTVEGTSNPNLYWYRQAAGRGLQLLFYSVGIGQISSEVPQNLSASRPQDRQFILSSKKLLLSDSGFYLCAWTQTVQPYEQYFGPGTRLTVT.

The V and J genes are TRBV11-2 and TRBJ2-1; tentatively, D is TRBD2 (5 bases). Trimming pared 1 base from V and 8 bases from J, leaving 9 bases between. Germline-derived CDR1 and CDR2 are SGHAT and FQNNGV. The CDR3 extends over 13 amino acids. This chain's CDR3 is CASSLGPRDEQFF. The CDR3 DNA reads TGTGCCAGCAGCTTAGGCCCGAGGGATGAGCAGTTCTTC.

The chain recombines TRBV27 with TRBJ2-7; D call uncertain. Germline V gene lookup returns CDR1 MNHEY and CDR2 SMNVEV (reference sequence). V was shortened by 7 bases and J by 2 bases, with 9 bases between the two germline ends. The CDR3 contains 12 residues. DNA for the CDR3: TGTGCCAGCATGGGCGGCCCCTACGAGCAGTACTTC. Amino acids: CASMGGPYEQYF.

The chain is built from TRBV4-1 and TRBJ2-5; 9 bases align to TRBD1. The germline V gene encodes CDR1 MGHRA and CDR2 YSYEKL. This CDR3 has 13 residues. The V gene end was trimmed by 6 bases and the J gene end by 5 bases; junction bases not matched to a gene: 4. CDR3 in amino acids: CASRDRGGETQYF. DNA for the CDR3: TGCGCCAGCAGGGACAGGGGTGGCGAGACCCAGTACTTC.

This rearrangement joins TRBV19 to TRBJ1-5, with a weak D call TRBD1 (6 bases). V was shortened by 4 bases and J by 2 bases, with 15 bases between the two germline ends. The CDR3 length is 16 residues. CDR1 LNHDA and CDR2 SQIVND come from the germline V gene (reference sequence). The CDR3 region has the DNA TGTGCCAGTAGTACGGAAGGGGGTCGCGGCAATCAGCCCCAGCATTTT. Protein: CASSTEGGRGNQPQHF.

The chain recombines TRBV27 with TRBJ2-3; D might be TRBD1 or TRBD2, each matching 5 bases. The V gene's germline CDR1 is MNHEY and CDR2 SMNVEV (reference sequence). The CDR3 is 15 residues long. V lost 6 bases, J lost 1 base, and 14 bases lay in between. The CDR3 spells CASRYGAHGTDTQYF. The DNA of the CDR3 is TGTGCCAGCAGGTACGGGGCCCACGGCACAGATACGCAGTATTTT.

The chain has TRBV19 and TRBJ1-1; the D gene is possibly TRBD1 (5 bases). The CDR3 sequence is 16 residues long. Germline CDR1 LNHDA, CDR2 SQIVND (reference sequence). Trimming removed 2 bases at V and 0 bases at J, with 13 bases between. In DNA, the CDR3 is TGTGCCAGTAGTATACCCCCAGGACAATTGAACACTGAAGCTTTCTTT. Amino acid sequence: CASSIPPGQLNTEAFF.

This clone has just a few counts. This chain uses TRBV11-2 with TRBJ2-7, with D perhaps TRBD1 (6 bases). Germline V gene sequence: CDR1 SGHAT, CDR2 FQNNGV. The V and J ends lost 0 bases and 3 bases respectively, with 12 bases between them. This CDR3 is built from 15 residues. The CDR3 spells CASSLDLGDNYEQYF. The CDR3 region has the DNA TGTGCCAGCAGCTTAGATCTTGGGGACAACTACGAGCAGTACTTC.

J is TRBJ1-2 and V is TRBV18; possible D gene TRBD1, 5 bases. V was clipped by 8 bases and J by 3 bases, with 16 bases between them. CDR3 length: 14 residues. The V gene's germline CDR1 is KGHSH and CDR2 LQKENI. The CDR3 loop reads CASLNDSRYYGYTF. The CDR3 nucleotides are TGTGCCAGCCTGAATGACAGCCGCTACTATGGCTACACCTTC. The full variable domain, its missing parts supplied by reference TRBV18 and TRBJ1-2, is NAGVMQNPRHLVRRRGQEARLRCSPMKGHSHVYWYRQLPEEGLKFMVYLQKENIIDESGMPKERFSAEFPKEGPSILRIQQVVRGDSAAYFCASLNDSRYYGYTFGSGTRLTVV.

This clone was detected once. The chain carries TRBV3-1 (or the pseudogene TRBV3-2) and TRBJ2-1; D possibly corresponds to TRBD1 (6 bases). Trimming pared 7 bases from V and 5 bases from J, leaving 15 bases between. Germline assignment: CDR1 LGHDT and CDR2 YNNKEL (reference sequence). This CDR3 is 14 amino acids long. This chain's CDR3 is CASTRDISHNEQFF. CDR3 nucleotides: TGTGCCAGCACCCGGGACATATCGCACAATGAGCAGTTCTTC.

V usage is TRBV7-9 and J usage is TRBJ1-2, with 9 bases identical to TRBD1. Losses at the gene ends were 2 bases for V and 2 bases for J; bases not matched to a gene: 6. CDR1 is SEHNR, CDR2 FQNEAQ, per germline (reference sequence). The CDR3 spans 16 residues. The chain's CDR3 is CASSLLGDRANYGYTF. As DNA, the CDR3 is TGTGCCAGCAGCTTATTGGGGGACAGGGCAAACTATGGCTACACCTTC.

V and J are TRBV3-1 (or the pseudogene TRBV3-2) and TRBJ1-5; 9 positions agree with TRBD1. Trimming cost V 0 bases and J 6 bases; bases outside gene matches: 3. Germline CDR1 LGHDT, CDR2 YNNKEL (reference sequence). This CDR3 has 15 residues. The CDR3: CASSQDGTGIQPQHF. The CDR3, as DNA: TGTGCCAGCAGCCAAGACGGGACAGGGATTCAGCCCCAGCATTTT.

V usage is TRBV3-1 (or the pseudogene TRBV3-2) and J usage is TRBJ1-5; no clear D gene. The CDR3 is 13 residues long. Germline loops: CDR1 LGHDT, CDR2 YNNKEL (reference sequence). The V end was cut by 4 bases, the J end by 4 bases, with 8 bases between. The DNA of the CDR3 is TGTGCCAGCAGCCGGGCGGTTAATCAGCCCCAGCATTTT. It specifies CASSRAVNQPQHF.

The chain uses TRBV29-1 and TRBJ2-1; TRBD2 aligns across 7 bases. V shed 4 bases, J shed 6 bases, and the junction held 12 bases outside the gene matches. Germline V gene lookup returns CDR1 SQVTM and CDR2 ANQGSEA. The CDR3 is 15 amino acids. The CDR3 reads CSVAAGAGVSNEQFF. The CDR3 DNA sequence: TGCAGCGTTGCAGCGGGCGCGGGAGTCTCCAATGAGCAGTTCTTC.

V usage is TRBV27 and J usage is TRBJ1-2; D unresolved. Germline loops: CDR1 MNHEY, CDR2 SMNVEV (reference sequence). V was pared by 2 bases and J by 4 bases, with 11 bases between. CDR3 length: 14 residues. The CDR3 coding sequence is TGTGCCAGCAGTTTAGAGGACGGGATCTATGGCTACACCTTC. Amino acid sequence: CASSLEDGIYGYTF.